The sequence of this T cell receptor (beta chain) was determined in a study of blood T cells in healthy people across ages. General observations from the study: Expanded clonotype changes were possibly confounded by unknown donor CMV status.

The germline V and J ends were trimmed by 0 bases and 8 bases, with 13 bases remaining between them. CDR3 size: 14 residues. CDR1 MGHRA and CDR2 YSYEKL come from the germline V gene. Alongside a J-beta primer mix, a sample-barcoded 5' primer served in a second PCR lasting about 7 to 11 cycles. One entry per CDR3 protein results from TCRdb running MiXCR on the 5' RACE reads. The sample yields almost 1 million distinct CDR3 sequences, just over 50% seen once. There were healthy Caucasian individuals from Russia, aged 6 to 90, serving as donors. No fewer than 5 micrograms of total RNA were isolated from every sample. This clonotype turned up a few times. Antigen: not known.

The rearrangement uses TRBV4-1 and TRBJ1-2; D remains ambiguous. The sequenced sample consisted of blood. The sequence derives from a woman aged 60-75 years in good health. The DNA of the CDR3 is TGCGCCAGCAGCCAAGATCGAGGGATCCGAGGCTACACCTTC. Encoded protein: CASSQDRGIRGYTF.